The present entry profiles one TCR beta chain with its context. Its antigen is not yet known. The sequence runs out 3 residues before the end of the CDR3; the remainder is reconstructed from the germline J gene. The data belong to a study of T cells in women clearing cervical HPV infection (dated by TCRdb to the late 2010s). Notes on the research overall: Cases were about 25 women with histologically confirmed HPV16-related CIN3 or worse, including a couple of invasive cancers. Controls were around 25 women whose single incident HPV16 infection cleared within 12 months without precancer or cancer developing. Blood from cases was drawn at the visit where the lesion was first identified, while blood from controls was drawn once the infection was no longer detected. Among cases, blood sampling occurred a median of roughly 160 days after lesion detection, with an interquartile range of roughly 85 to 200 days. Since only a few of the women had HLA typing available, the possibility that HLA type was acting as a confounder could not be ruled out. This exploratory proof-of-principle case-control study, nested within the Guanacaste HPV Natural History Study in Costa Rica, compared TCR repertoires among women with different cervical HPV16 outcomes. Cases were matched to controls by age within five years and by the year the sample was collected. Median age was roughly 35 years in cases versus 38 in controls, and baseline characteristics did not differ significantly. The parent cohort enrolled 10,049 women aged 18 or older in Guanacaste, Costa Rica, during about 1992 to 1994 and followed them for 6 to 7 years. Five blinded duplicates per group were added as quality controls, so that roughly 60 samples were obtained: 50 or so participants and 10 replicates.

Every participant had a single incident cervical HPV16 infection, and prevalent HPV16 infections were excluded. Cervical HPV DNA was detected with MY09/MY11 PCR, and genotyping was done with dot-blot hybridization. Fifteen mL of heparinized blood were centrifuged, and the buffy coat was split into aliquots, frozen at -30 degrees C, and then kept at -80 degrees C. Genomic DNA was extracted from buffy coat specimens using QIAGEN kits. Here is what the overall study found, with its caveats: Across sequencing depths, CIN3+ cases showed significantly higher TCR repertoire richness than controls, but evenness did not differ between the groups. By combining richness with V gene abundances, random forest classifiers separated cases from controls with an estimated AUC of 0.83. Lower TRBV6-7 relative abundance was observed in cases than in controls (roughly 0.12% versus 0.15%; Bonferroni P = 0.0008). Because T-cell numbers per sample were unknown, differences in richness could reflect varying T-cell content rather than repertoire biology. The cross-sectional design could not show whether associations preceded infection or resulted from it; effector/memory subsets and HPV-specific T cells were not isolated.

TCR beta CDR3 regions were amplified by multiplex PCR from an average of about 1,100 ng genomic DNA per sample using the immunoSEQ assay. To correct primer bias, the assay used a complete synthetic TCR repertoire to set an amplification baseline. The amplicons were sequenced using the Illumina platform. On the authors' methods: Error correction of the sequences involved clustering with frequency ratios plus a modified nearest-neighbor algorithm, after which the sequences were analyzed in the immunoSEQ Analyzer using IMGT gene definitions. TCR richness and evenness were averaged over 20 rarefaction repeats at each rarefaction depth, excluding samples with fewer sequences than the depth. Wilcoxon rank sum tests with FDR correction were used to compare relative abundances of V, D and J genes between the groups. In the blinded duplicates, the intraclass correlation was around 96% for TCR richness and averaged about 80% across more than 65 gene segments. The table was pulled from immuneACCESS by TCRdb, which kept in-frame rearrangements only. Such tables lose some clones; where checked, under half of the loss comes from unresolved V genes, and the rest has no known cause. D and trimming come from the DNA, and the V and J calls and clone size come from that table. Per the sample table, the count is 25,000 to 35,000 clones. In total, the top ten clones hold 20% to 25% of the sample.

The CDR3 runs 15 amino acids, cysteine and phenylalanine included. Sequencing covers 36 bases of the CDR3, shown here with the frame starting at base 1. The V end gives up 3 bases and the J end 2 bases, leaving 5 bases in the junction not matched to a gene. CDR1 and CDR2, per the germline V gene (reference sequence), are SEHNR and FQNEAQ. The sample consisted of blood buffy coat. The chain is assembled from TRBV7-9 and TRBJ1-1; 8 bases in the junction line up with TRBD1. The sequence was collected from a woman aged 18 to 75 with a cervical HPV16 infection that either progressed to CIN3+ or cleared (not recorded which). The CDR3 DNA, read in part, is TGTGCCAGCAGCTTCCAGGGGGCGGAAAACACTGAA. The encoded protein is CASSFQGAENTE. The whole CDR3 sequence reads CASSFQGAENTEAFF.